Sequencing of this TCR beta chain was carried out in a study of PD-1 blockade in classical Hodgkin lymphoma. Study observations and caveats: It was among complete responders that baseline diversity resembled that of newly diagnosed patients. Baseline TCR diversity was reportedly lower in newly diagnosed patients than healthy donors. Among the patients, those starting nivolumab under 1 year after ASCT were excluded.

Note on this clone: Its antigen is currently unknown.

Clones were read by immunoSEQ multiplex PCR, and TCRdb kept only the in-frame ones, dropping some. Of tens of thousands of clones listed, just under 80% are singletons. The time point denotes: cycle 4 day 1 (C4D1), after less than 7 weeks of nivolumab. Every patient was affected by relapse after autologous stem cell transplantation, while exposure to brentuximab vedotin was not uniform. V was clipped by 1 base and J by 5 bases, with 8 bases between them. Germline V gene sequence: CDR1 SGHTA, CDR2 FQGNSA. The CDR3 is 13 residues long. The receptor's source is a human donor with classical Hodgkin lymphoma. The material was peripheral blood mononuclear cells (PBMCs), obtained before the fourth cycle of nivolumab. V and J are TRBV7-2 and TRBJ2-5; no clear D gene. CDR3 loop: CASSLEGGETQYF. The CDR3 DNA reads TGTGCCAGCAGCTTAGAGGGTGGGGAGACCCAGTACTTC.